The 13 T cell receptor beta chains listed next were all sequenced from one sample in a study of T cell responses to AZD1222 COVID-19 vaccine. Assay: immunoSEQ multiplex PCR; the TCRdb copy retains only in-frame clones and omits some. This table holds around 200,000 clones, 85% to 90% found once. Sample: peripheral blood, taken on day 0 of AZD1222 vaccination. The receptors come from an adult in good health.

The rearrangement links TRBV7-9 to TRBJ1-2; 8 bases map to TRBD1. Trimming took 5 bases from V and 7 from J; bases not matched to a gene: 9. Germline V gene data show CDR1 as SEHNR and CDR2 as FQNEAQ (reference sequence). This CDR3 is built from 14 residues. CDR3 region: CASSADRGVSGYTF. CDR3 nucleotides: TGTGCCAGCAGCGCTGACAGGGGTGTCAGTGGCTACACCTTC.

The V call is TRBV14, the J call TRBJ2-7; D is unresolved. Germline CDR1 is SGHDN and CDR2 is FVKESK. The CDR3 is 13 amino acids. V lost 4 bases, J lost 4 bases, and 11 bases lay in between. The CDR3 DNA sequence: TGTGCCAGCAGCCCAAGATTACTTTACGAGCAGTACTTC. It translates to CASSPRLLYEQYF.

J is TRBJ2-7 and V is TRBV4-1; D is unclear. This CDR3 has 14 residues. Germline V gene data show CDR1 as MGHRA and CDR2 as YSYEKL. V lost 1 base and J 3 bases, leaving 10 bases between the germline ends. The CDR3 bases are TGCGCCAGCAGCCAAGGCTCTAGTTACTACGAGCAGTACTTC. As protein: CASSQGSSYYEQYF.

The CDR3 sequence: CASSLPDNYEQYF. Here the CDR3 DNA reads TGTGCCAGCAGTTTACCGGATAACTACGAGCAGTACTTC. The chain is built from TRBV12-3 or TRBV12-4 and TRBJ2-7; D remains ambiguous. V lost 2 bases, J lost 3 bases, and 8 bases lay in between. The CDR3 has 13 residues.

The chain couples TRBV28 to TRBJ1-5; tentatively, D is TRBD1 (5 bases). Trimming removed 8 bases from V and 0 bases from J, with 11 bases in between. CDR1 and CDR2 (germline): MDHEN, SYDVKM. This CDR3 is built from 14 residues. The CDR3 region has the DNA TGTGCCAGCCGCGAAGGGGTTAGCAATCAGCCCCAGCATTTT. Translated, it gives CASREGVSNQPQHF.

The CDR3 is CASGTNVNNSPLHF. CDR3 DNA: TGTGCCAGCGGAACAAACGTTAATAATTCACCCCTCCACTTT. The genes are TRBV28 and TRBJ1-6; no firm D call. Germline V CDR1 and CDR2: MDHEN, SYDVKM. The CDR3 consists of 14 residues. The V gene lost 8 bases and the J gene lost 5 bases, with 13 bases spanning the gap.

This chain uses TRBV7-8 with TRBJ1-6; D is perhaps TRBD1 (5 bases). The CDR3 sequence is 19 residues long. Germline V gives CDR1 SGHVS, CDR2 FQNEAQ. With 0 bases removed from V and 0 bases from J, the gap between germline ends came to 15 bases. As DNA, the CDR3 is TGTGCCAGCAGCTTAGCCGGACATGCGGGAAGCTCCTATAATTCACCCCTCCACTTT. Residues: CASSLAGHAGSSYNSPLHF.

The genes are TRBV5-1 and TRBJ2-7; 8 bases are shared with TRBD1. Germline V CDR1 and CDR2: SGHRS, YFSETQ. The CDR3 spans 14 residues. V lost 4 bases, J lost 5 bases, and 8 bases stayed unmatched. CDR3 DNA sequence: TGCGCCAGCAGCGCGTACAGGGGGGTAAACGAGCAGTACTTC. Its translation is CASSAYRGVNEQYF.

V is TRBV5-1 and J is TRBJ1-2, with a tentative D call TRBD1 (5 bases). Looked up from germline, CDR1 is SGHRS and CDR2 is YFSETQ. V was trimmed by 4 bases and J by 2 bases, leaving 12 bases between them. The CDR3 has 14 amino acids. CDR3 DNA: TGCGCCAGCAGCGTAGGGGACTCAAACTATGGCTACACCTTC. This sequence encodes CASSVGDSNYGYTF.

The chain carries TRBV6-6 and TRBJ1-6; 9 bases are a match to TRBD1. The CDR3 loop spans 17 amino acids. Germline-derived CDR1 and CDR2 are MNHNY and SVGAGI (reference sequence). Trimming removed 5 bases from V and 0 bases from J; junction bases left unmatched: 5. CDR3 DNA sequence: TGTGCCAGCAGTCGGACAGGGGATGGCTCCTATAATTCACCCCTCCACTTT. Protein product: CASSRTGDGSYNSPLHF.

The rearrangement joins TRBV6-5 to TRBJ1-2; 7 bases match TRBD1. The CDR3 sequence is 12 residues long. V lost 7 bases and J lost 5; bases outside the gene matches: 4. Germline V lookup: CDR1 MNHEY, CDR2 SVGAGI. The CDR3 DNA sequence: TGTGCCAGCAAGGGGGCAGAGTATGGCTACACCTTC. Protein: CASKGAEYGYTF.

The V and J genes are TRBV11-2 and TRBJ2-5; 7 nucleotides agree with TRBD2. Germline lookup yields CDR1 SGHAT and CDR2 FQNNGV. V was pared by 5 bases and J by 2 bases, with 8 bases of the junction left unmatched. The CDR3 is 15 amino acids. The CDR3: CASSPVSGGQETQYF. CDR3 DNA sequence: TGTGCCAGCAGCCCGGTTTCGGGGGGACAAGAGACCCAGTACTTC.

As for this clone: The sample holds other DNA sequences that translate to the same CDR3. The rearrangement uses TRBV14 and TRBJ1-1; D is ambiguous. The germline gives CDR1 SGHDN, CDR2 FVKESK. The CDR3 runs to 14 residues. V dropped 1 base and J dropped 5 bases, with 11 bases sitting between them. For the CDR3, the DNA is TGTGCCAGCAGCCAAGTATCGGGTCGGACTGAAGCTTTCTTT. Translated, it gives CASSQVSGRTEAFF.